Described below is a single TCR beta chain sequence and its context. Its target is not known. The sample belongs to a study of graft-versus-host responses after intestinal transplantation. As for the study in general: Multivisceral, liver-intestinal, or isolated intestinal grafts were transplanted into recipients.

Germline V gene sequence: CDR1 MNHEY, CDR2 SMNVEV (reference sequence). Trimming took 3 bases from V and 3 from J, leaving 9 bases between them. This CDR3 is built from 14 residues. Using immunoSEQ multiplex PCR, the repertoire was profiled, and TCRdb retains in-frame clones only, with some absent. The repertoire has 90,000 to 95,000 clones, roughly 90% of them found once; the top ten carry around 0.49%. This TCR derives from a human donor who received an intestinal transplant. The chain couples TRBV27 to TRBJ1-5; no firm D call. The sequences come from unstimulated CD8+ T cells sorted from spleen or lymph node cells, collected before intestinal transplant. In DNA form, the CDR3 reads TGTGCCAGCAGTTTTATTCCCCTCAATCAGCCCCAGCATTTT. As protein: CASSFIPLNQPQHF.